This T cell receptor beta chain is from a study of blood T cell repertoires in COVID-19. In the original processing: Researchers report that nucleated cell counts were estimated from reference gene primer amplification. Repertoires were generated with immunoSEQ multiplex PCR, while TCRdb's copy carries only in-frame clones and drops some. The V and J calls and the clone size are those of that table, but D and trimming were determined from the DNA. This table holds about 89,000 clones, 80% found once. The specimen sequenced was peripheral blood. The clonotype originates from an elderly woman with acute or convalescent COVID-19.

The CDR3 DNA sequence: TGTGCCAGCAGCAGACAGGGGCGCGGAGCTAACTATGGCTACACCTTC. This encodes CASSRQGRGANYGYTF. J is TRBJ1-2 and V is TRBV14, with 8 nucleotides matching TRBD1. Trimming cost V 5 bases and J 0 bases; bases outside gene matches: 8. This CDR3 has 16 amino acids. The V gene's germline CDR1 is SGHDN and CDR2 FVKESK.